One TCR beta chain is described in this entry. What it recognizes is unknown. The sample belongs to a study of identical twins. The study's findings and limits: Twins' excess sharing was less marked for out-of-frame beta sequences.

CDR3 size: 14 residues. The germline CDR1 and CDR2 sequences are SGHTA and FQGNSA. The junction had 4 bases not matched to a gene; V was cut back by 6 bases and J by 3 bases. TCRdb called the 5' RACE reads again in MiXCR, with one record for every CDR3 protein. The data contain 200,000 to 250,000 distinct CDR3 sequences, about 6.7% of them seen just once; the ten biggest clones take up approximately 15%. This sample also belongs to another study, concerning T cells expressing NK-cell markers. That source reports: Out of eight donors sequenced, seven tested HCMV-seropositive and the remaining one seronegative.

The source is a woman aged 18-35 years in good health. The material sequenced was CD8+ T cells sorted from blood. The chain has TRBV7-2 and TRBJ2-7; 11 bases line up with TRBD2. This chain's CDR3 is CASRLTSGSYEQYF. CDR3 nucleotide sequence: TGTGCCAGCAGACTTACTAGCGGGAGCTACGAGCAGTACTTC. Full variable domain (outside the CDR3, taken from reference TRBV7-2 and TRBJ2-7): GAGVSQSPSNKVTEKGKDVELRCDPISGHTALYWYRQSLGQGLEFLIYFQGNSAPDKSGLPSDRFSAERTGGSVSTLTIQRTQQEDSAVYLCASRLTSGSYEQYFGPGTRLTVT.